This T cell receptor beta chain was documented in a study of blood T cells in healthy people across ages (dated by TCRdb to 2015 to 2017). Turning to the overall study: In model experiments, template switching captured roughly one uniquely barcoded TCR beta cDNA molecule for every two T cells. The study measured age-related changes in TCR beta repertoire diversity using deep sequencing normalized with unique cDNA molecular identifiers. Four age groups were formed from the donors: young (average roughly 15 years), middle-aged (roughly 38), aged (about 62) and long-lived (roughly 81). Donors of different ages were randomly distributed across sequencing lanes to avoid experimental bias. For two donors (one aged 18 to 29 and one aged 80 or older), the study analyzed two additional independent replicas of 1 million unique cDNA reads from the same blood draw. Here is what the overall study found, with its caveats: There was a strong correlation between observed TCR beta diversity and the percentage of naive T cells measured by flow cytometry. Estimates of total diversity based on one million sequenced T cells were considered lower bounds and underestimates. Because profiling used bulk unsorted PBMCs, naive and antigen-experienced compartments could not be compared conclusively. Compared with the aged group, the long-lived group had more naive CD4+ T cells, fewer expanded clones and increased TCR diversity, suggesting age selection. Donor CMV infection status was unknown, potentially confounding age-related changes in expanded clonotypes. Observed TCR beta diversity per million T cells fell roughly linearly with age, and a significant reduction was already apparent by age roughly 41.

Library preparation employed 5' RACE. The sequencing machine was an Illumina HiSeq 2500. A second roughly 6 to 12 cycle PCR used a sample-barcoded 5' primer and a J-beta primer mix. Each TCR beta cDNA molecule received a unique molecular identifier from a template-switch 5' adaptor carrying 12 random nucleotides. At least 2.5 million CDR3-containing paired-end reads were obtained from each sample. The Mint cDNA synthesis kit, primed by a TRBC-specific oligonucleotide, was used to synthesize first-strand cDNA from all RNA. All cDNA was treated with uracil-DNA glycosylase and then went through a first 18-cycle PCR with the universal primers M1SS and BC2_uni_R. The paper's data handling went like this. For normalization, 1 million high-quality reads were randomly selected from each sample, with every read carrying a distinct molecular identifier. Instead of being binned into consensus sequences, reads that shared molecular identifiers were thrown out. MiTCR, set to a Q25 quality threshold and the strictest error-elimination algorithm, was used for CDR3 identification, clonotype clustering and error correction. A nonparametric unseen species model with Euler transformation was used to estimate a lower bound on total TCR beta diversity. In-frame beta chains were kept once TCRdb had trimmed the public reads at Q25 with fastp and called clones with MiXCR. A single entry per CDR3 protein holds the most common genes and DNA from its merged rows. The V and J calls and clone size are TCRdb's, not the authors'. This sample is represented by about 1.6 million distinct CDR3 sequences; roughly 30% of them were singletons. The leading ten clones occupy around 10% of the sample.

Comment on this clonotype: This receptor's antigen is unknown. Per-base quality was not reported, and no clone a single base away is much larger than it.

Systemically healthy Caucasian individuals from Russia, some 40 in total and aged about 6 to 95 years, were included as donors. About 10 milliliters of peripheral blood were collected from each donor into EDTA-treated Vacutainer tubes. Ficoll-Paque density-gradient centrifugation was used to isolate PBMCs, with at least 7 million obtained per sample. Trizol reagent was used to extract total RNA from the PBMCs, yielding at least 6 micrograms per sample. Naive CD45RAhigh/CD27high T cell percentages were measured by flow cytometry on a PBMC aliquot from every donor. The sample consisted of blood. The source of this sequence is a woman in her twenties or thirties in good health.

Read as DNA, the sequence is TGTGCCAGCAGTTTACGCGGACAGCCCCTCTATGGCTACACCTTC. This yields the protein CASSLRGQPLYGYTF. In this chain, TRBV12-3 or TRBV12-4 is recombined with TRBJ1-2; a tentative D match to TRBD1 spans 6 bases. V gives up 2 bases and J gives up 4 bases, and the segment between their germline ends measures 14 bases. Reading from cysteine to phenylalanine, the CDR3 counts 15 amino acids. The read is trimmed to its CDR3 DNA, 45 bases read in frame from base 1.